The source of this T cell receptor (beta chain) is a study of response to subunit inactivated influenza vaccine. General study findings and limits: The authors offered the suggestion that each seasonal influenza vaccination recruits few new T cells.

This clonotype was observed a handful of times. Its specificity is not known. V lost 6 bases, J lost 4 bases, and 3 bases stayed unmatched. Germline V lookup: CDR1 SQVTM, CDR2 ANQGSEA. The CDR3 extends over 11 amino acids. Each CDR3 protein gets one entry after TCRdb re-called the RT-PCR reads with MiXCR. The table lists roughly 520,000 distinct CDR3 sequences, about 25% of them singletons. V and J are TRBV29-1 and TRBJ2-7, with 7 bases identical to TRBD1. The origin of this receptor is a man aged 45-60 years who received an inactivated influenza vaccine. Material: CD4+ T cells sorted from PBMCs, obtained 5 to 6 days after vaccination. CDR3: CSVHRGYEQYF. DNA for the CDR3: TGCAGCGTACACAGGGGTTACGAGCAGTACTTC.